The 16 T cell receptor beta chains below were found in one sample sequenced in a study of CD8 T cells in ankylosing spondylitis. Whole-study results and caveats: Ankylosing spondylitis blood appeared to be characterized by a TCR beta motif of 8 or 9 highly homologous variants.

These receptors have no identified antigens. TCRdb analysed the 5' RACE reads with MiXCR anew, one entry per CDR3 protein. The sample has 450,000 to 550,000 distinct CDR3 sequences; roughly 5.2% are singletons. Sequencing used blood, either unsorted or a sorted T cell fraction (not recorded which). The receptors shown here come from a male donor with ankylosing spondylitis.

This clonotype was recorded at least ten times. V and J are TRBV7-6 and TRBJ1-3; D possibly corresponds to TRBD1 (5 bases). CDR1 and CDR2 from the germline V gene are SGHVS and FNYEAQ. Trimming shortened V by 2 bases and J by 8 bases, and 13 bases separated the two germline ends. CDR3 length: 14 amino acids. In DNA form, the CDR3 reads TGTGCCAGCAGCTTAAAATCCCCGGGGGACACCATATATTTT. Amino acid sequence: CASSLKSPGDTIYF.

V and J are TRBV23-1 and TRBJ2-7; 12 nucleotides agree with TRBD1. TRBV23-1 is annotated as an ORF whose role is uncertain. There are 15 residues in the CDR3. V gave up 7 bases and J gave up 7 bases; unmatched junction bases: 11. CDR3 protein: CASTATGQGAHEQYF. The CDR3 DNA reads TGCGCCAGCACCGCGACGGGACAGGGGGCGCATGAGCAGTACTTC.

There are a few counts of this clonotype. The chain employs TRBV19 and TRBJ1-2, with 11 positions matching TRBD1. The length of the CDR3 is 14 residues. Germline values: CDR1 LNHDA, CDR2 SQIVND (reference sequence). The V segment lost 3 bases and the J segment 7 bases; nucleotides outside the gene matches: 4. The CDR3, as DNA: TGTGCCAGTAGTATCGGACAGGGGGCCCGTGGCTACACCTTC. Protein sequence: CASSIGQGARGYTF.

Note on this clonotype: A much larger clone lies one base from this, so it may be a read error. The CDR3 ends on some other residue instead of the conserved phenylalanine or tryptophan, so this is likely a read error. CDR3 DNA: TGTGCCAGCAGCCGGACCCGCACAGATACGCAGTATTAT. It yields the protein CASSRTRTDTQYY. This rearrangement joins TRBV5-6 to TRBJ2-3; D is unresolved. This CDR3 has 13 residues. V was cut by 4 bases and J by 1 base, with 7 bases left in between. Germline CDR1 SGHDT, CDR2 YYEEEE.

The V call is TRBV7-2, the J call TRBJ2-3; 11 positions match TRBD2. This CDR3 has 15 residues. Germline CDR1 is SGHTA and CDR2 is FQGNSA. The ends lost 4 bases at V and 6 bases at J; junction bases unmatched: 6. As DNA, the CDR3 is TGTGCCAGCAGCTCTAGGACTAGCGGGTGGGATACGCAGTATTTT. This gives the protein CASSSRTSGWDTQYF.

This clonotype was observed at least ten times. This rearrangement joins TRBV7-2 to TRBJ1-1; D might be TRBD1 (5 bases). Per germline, CDR1 SGHTA and CDR2 FQGNSA. CDR3 length: 15 residues. Trimming pared 5 bases from V and 3 bases from J, leaving 16 bases between. CDR3 protein: CASSPHGPQDTEAFF. As DNA, the CDR3 is TGTGCCAGCAGCCCCCACGGACCACAGGACACTGAAGCTTTCTTT.

The chain joins TRBV5-1 to TRBJ1-3, with unresolved D. V was clipped by 0 bases and J by 0 bases, with 10 bases between them. The CDR3 contains 16 residues. From germline, CDR1 is SGHRS and CDR2 YFSETQ. CDR3 loop: CASSLDLIVSGNTIYF. The CDR3 DNA is TGCGCCAGCAGCTTGGACCTCATAGTCTCTGGAAACACCATATATTTT.

This clonotype was counted at least ten times. The chain recombines TRBV5-1 with TRBJ2-1; 7 nucleotides agree with TRBD1. J was trimmed by 9 bases and V by 3 bases; bases with no gene match: 21. Germline loops: CDR1 SGHRS, CDR2 YFSETQ. CDR3 size: 18 residues. The CDR3 here is CASSSSAPRGPQGSEQFF. The CDR3 DNA reads as TGCGCCAGCAGCTCTTCCGCTCCTAGGGGGCCCCAGGGATCTGAGCAGTTCTTC.

This clonotype was detected ten times or more. The chain combines TRBV7-2 with TRBJ2-7; D might be TRBD2 (5 bases). Germline V gene sequence: CDR1 SGHTA, CDR2 FQGNSA. The CDR3 contains 15 residues. With 5 bases removed from V and 2 bases from J, the gap between germline ends came to 16 bases. The CDR3 region has the DNA TGTGCCAGCAGCCCCGTGGGCGGGCCGACCTACGAGCAGTACTTC. Amino acid sequence: CASSPVGGPTYEQYF.

This clonotype was detected many times. The chain has TRBV7-9 and TRBJ2-1; D uncertain. Germline-derived CDR1 and CDR2 are SEHNR and FQNEAQ (reference sequence). V was shortened by 5 bases and J by 7 bases, with 12 bases between the two germline ends. This CDR3 spans 13 amino acids. The CDR3 loop reads CASSAPIRNEQFF. In DNA form, the CDR3 reads TGTGCCAGCAGCGCTCCTATTAGGAATGAGCAGTTCTTC.

This sequence joins TRBV4-3 and TRBJ2-1; 11 positions agree with TRBD2. Germline CDR1 reads LGHNA; CDR2 reads YSLEER. The CDR3 covers 16 residues. V shed 2 bases and J 7 bases; nucleotides not matched to a gene: 7. In nucleotides, the CDR3 is TGCGCCAGCAGCCAACAACTAGCGGGAGAGTGGAATGAGCAGTTCTTC. Translation: CASSQQLAGEWNEQFF.

Ten or more counts support this clonotype. The chain links TRBV20-1 to TRBJ1-1, with D perhaps TRBD1 (5 bases). The V and J ends lost 6 bases and 4 bases respectively, with 12 bases between them. Germline V CDR1 and CDR2: DFQATT, SNEGSKA (reference sequence). The CDR3 is 12 residues long. The DNA of the CDR3 is TGCAGTGCGGATCGGCAGGGCACTGAAGCTTTCTTT. Amino acid sequence: CSADRQGTEAFF.

The table lists this clonotype with many counts. The CDR3 spells CASRPTSDQETQYF. The CDR3 nucleotides are TGTGCCAGCAGACCGACTAGCGACCAAGAGACCCAGTACTTC. The chain is built from TRBV12-3 or TRBV12-4 and TRBJ2-5; 8 bases line up with TRBD2. This CDR3 is built from 14 residues. The J segment lost 0 bases and the V segment lost 6 bases, leaving 3 bases of the junction unmatched.

This clonotype was counted ten times or more. The V gene is TRBV10-3, the J gene TRBJ1-1; TRBD1 matches at 7 bases. V trimming: 6 bases; J trimming: 0 bases; junction bases outside the gene matches: 4. Germline CDR1 reads ENHRY; CDR2 reads SYGVKD. The CDR3 is made up of 14 amino acids. For the CDR3, the DNA is TGTGCCATCAGCGAGGGACAGATGAACACTGAAGCTTTCTTT. Its translation is CAISEGQMNTEAFF.

This clonotype has ten or more counts. The gene calls are TRBV6-5 and TRBJ2-7, with 12 bases matching TRBD1. Germline V lookup: CDR1 MNHEY, CDR2 SVGAGI. The CDR3 loop spans 14 amino acids. J gave up 6 bases and V 2 bases, and 2 bases lay outside the gene matches. This CDR3 reads CASSYPGQGAEQYF. The CDR3, as DNA: TGTGCCAGCAGTTACCCGGGACAGGGGGCCGAGCAGTACTTC.

This rearrangement joins TRBV28 to TRBJ2-5; D unresolved. The CDR3 is 13 amino acids. V was clipped by 6 bases and J by 2 bases, with 10 bases between them. Germline CDR1 and CDR2: MDHEN and SYDVKM. The DNA of the CDR3 is TGTGCCAGCAGCACCCTCGGACAAGAGACCCAGTACTTC. Protein: CASSTLGQETQYF.